This T cell receptor (beta chain) came from a study of cytomegalovirus exposure and HLA in healthy donors. Concerning this clone: Its antigen is currently unknown.

Findings and caveats of the study: CMV antigen specificity was confirmed in vitro for a few CMV-associated chains.

Primers for the PCR totalled 60 Vbeta and 13 Jbeta. Here immunoSEQ multiplex PCR was the method, and the copy in TCRdb shows in-frame clones only, minus some. The sample records some 150,000 clones, more than 70% being singletons. The CDR3 has 13 amino acids. The germline CDR1 and CDR2 sequences are SGHVS and FQNEAQ. Trimming stripped 9 bases from V and 4 bases from J, with 12 bases between. Material: PBMCs. The chain couples TRBV7-8 to TRBJ1-4; D perhaps matches TRBD1 (6 bases). The TCR originated in a woman aged 45-65 years in good health and CMV-seropositive. DNA for the CDR3: TGTGCCAGTTCACAGGGATATAATGAAAAACTGTTTTTT. As protein: CASSQGYNEKLFF.